This is a list of T cell receptor beta chains from one sample in a study of blood T cell repertoires in COVID-19. Generated by immunoSEQ multiplex PCR, the TCRdb table keeps only in-frame clones and is missing some. The table has some 300,000 clones, more than 75% seen once; the top ten hold 1% to 1.5%. The sequenced sample consisted of peripheral blood. The source of these receptors is a man aged 70 or older with acute or convalescent COVID-19. The CDR3 runs from the conserved cysteine through the conserved F or W. D genes are given only for firm matches. Clone sizes are given selectively: once, few, many, or a class where the clone is expanded.

v_gene: TRBV28; abundance: -; j_gene: TRBJ1-1; d_gene: TRBD1; CDR3aa: CASSRDRGSTEAFF; CDR3nt: TGTGCCAGCAGCCGGGACAGGGGGAGTACTGAAGCTTTCTTT
v_gene: TRBV6-2/TRBV6-3; abundance: -; j_gene: TRBJ1-1; d_gene: TRBD1; CDR3aa: CASSVDRATEAFF; CDR3nt: TGTGCCAGCAGTGTGGACAGGGCCACTGAAGCTTTCTTT
v_gene: TRBV6-4; abundance: -; j_gene: TRBJ2-1; d_gene: -; CDR3aa: CASSDVIANEQFF; CDR3nt: TGTGCCAGCAGTGACGTAATAGCTAATGAGCAGTTCTTC
v_gene: TRBV6-2/TRBV6-3; abundance: -; j_gene: TRBJ2-3; d_gene: TRBD2; CDR3aa: CASSQGTSRDTQYF; CDR3nt: TGTGCCAGCAGTCAGGGGACTAGTAGGGATACGCAGTATTTT
v_gene: TRBV29-1; abundance: -; j_gene: TRBJ2-5; d_gene: -; CDR3aa: CSAAYGLTGMETQYF; CDR3nt: TGCAGCGCTGCCTATGGGCTGACGGGAATGGAGACCCAGTACTTC
v_gene: TRBV5-1; abundance: -; j_gene: TRBJ2-7; d_gene: -; CDR3aa: CASSLAGSTYEQYF; CDR3nt: TGCGCCAGCAGCTTGGCGGGTAGTACCTACGAGCAGTACTTC
v_gene: TRBV7-3; abundance: -; j_gene: TRBJ2-1; d_gene: TRBD2; CDR3aa: CASSPVVAGPYNEQFF; CDR3nt: TGTGCCAGCAGCCCCGTGGTAGCGGGGCCCTACAATGAGCAGTTCTTC
v_gene: TRBV3-1/TRBV3-2; abundance: -; j_gene: TRBJ2-1; d_gene: -; CDR3aa: CASSQGRLAGAYNEQFF; CDR3nt: TGTGCCAGCAGCCAAGGAAGGCTAGCTGGGGCCTACAATGAGCAGTTCTTC
v_gene: TRBV10-3; abundance: -; j_gene: TRBJ2-7; d_gene: TRBD1; CDR3aa: CAISRDRLGYEQYF; CDR3nt: TGTGCCATCAGTAGGGACAGATTGGGCTACGAGCAGTACTTC
v_gene: TRBV4-3; abundance: -; j_gene: TRBJ2-2; d_gene: -; CDR3aa: CASSQEVLAPINTGELFF; CDR3nt: TGCGCCAGCAGCCAGGAGGTCCTAGCCCCGATTAACACCGGGGAGCTGTTTTTT
v_gene: TRBV7-9; abundance: once; j_gene: TRBJ1-5; d_gene: TRBD1; CDR3aa: CASSLGTGNQPQHF; CDR3nt: TGTGCCAGCAGCTTAGGGACAGGGAATCAGCCCCAGCATTTT
v_gene: TRBV7-8; abundance: -; j_gene: TRBJ2-7; d_gene: -; CDR3aa: CASSFGRAYEQYF; CDR3nt: TGTGCCAGCAGCTTTGGCAGGGCATACGAGCAGTACTTC
v_gene: TRBV6-5; abundance: few; j_gene: TRBJ2-5; d_gene: -; CDR3aa: CASKGHTETQYF; CDR3nt: TGTGCCAGCAAAGGACACACCGAGACCCAGTACTTC
v_gene: TRBV19; abundance: few; j_gene: TRBJ2-3; d_gene: -; CDR3aa: CASSMRQQALTDTQYF; CDR3nt: TGTGCCAGTAGTATGAGACAGCAAGCCCTCACAGATACGCAGTATTTT
v_gene: TRBV27; abundance: -; j_gene: TRBJ2-5; d_gene: -; CDR3aa: CASRDLGLAKETQYF; CDR3nt: TGTGCCAGCAGAGACCTCGGACTCGCCAAAGAGACCCAGTACTTC
v_gene: TRBV7-2; abundance: -; j_gene: TRBJ2-3; d_gene: -; CDR3aa: CASSPDGISTDTQYF; CDR3nt: TGTGCCAGCAGCCCCGACGGGATTTCCACAGATACGCAGTATTTT
v_gene: TRBV7-9; abundance: -; j_gene: TRBJ2-3; d_gene: TRBD2; CDR3aa: CASSWTSSDTQYF; CDR3nt: TGTGCCAGCAGCTGGACTAGTTCGGATACGCAGTATTTT
v_gene: TRBV2; abundance: -; j_gene: TRBJ2-7; d_gene: -; CDR3aa: CASSGGLEQYF; CDR3nt: TGTGCCAGCAGTGGCGGGCTGGAGCAGTACTTC
v_gene: TRBV7-2; abundance: -; j_gene: TRBJ2-7; d_gene: TRBD1; CDR3aa: CASSLVDRGTYEQYF; CDR3nt: TGTGCCAGCAGCTTAGTCGACAGGGGTACCTACGAGCAGTACTTC
v_gene: TRBV5-1; abundance: -; j_gene: TRBJ1-1; d_gene: -; CDR3aa: CASSHKGDMNTEAFF; CDR3nt: TGCGCCAGCAGCCACAAGGGGGATATGAACACTGAAGCTTTCTTT
v_gene: TRBV5-1; abundance: once; j_gene: TRBJ2-7; d_gene: TRBD1; CDR3aa: CASSLQGNEGYEQYF; CDR3nt: TGCGCCAGCAGCTTACAGGGGAATGAGGGCTACGAGCAGTACTTC
v_gene: TRBV7-2; abundance: -; j_gene: TRBJ2-5; d_gene: TRBD2; CDR3aa: CASSLAIAGQETQYF; CDR3nt: TGTGCCAGCAGCTTAGCGATAGCGGGGCAAGAGACCCAGTACTTC
v_gene: TRBV5-1; abundance: once; j_gene: TRBJ2-5; d_gene: TRBD2; CDR3aa: CASSGEGTRWETQYF; CDR3nt: TGCGCCAGCAGCGGGGAGGGGACTAGATGGGAGACCCAGTACTTC
v_gene: TRBV7-2; abundance: -; j_gene: TRBJ2-5; d_gene: TRBD2; CDR3aa: CASSTRTSGVETQYF; CDR3nt: TGTGCCAGCAGCACCCGCACTAGCGGGGTAGAGACCCAGTACTTC
v_gene: TRBV5-1; abundance: once; j_gene: TRBJ2-1; d_gene: TRBD2; CDR3aa: CASSGGQWDNEQFF; CDR3nt: TGCGCCAGCTCGGGAGGTCAATGGGACAATGAGCAGTTCTTC
v_gene: TRBV19; abundance: -; j_gene: TRBJ2-7; d_gene: -; CDR3aa: CASAKGEGYEQYF; CDR3nt: TGTGCCAGTGCTAAGGGTGAGGGCTACGAGCAGTACTTC
v_gene: TRBV2; abundance: -; j_gene: TRBJ2-5; d_gene: -; CDR3aa: CASSDRPRETQYF; CDR3nt: TGTGCCAGTTCCGACAGGCCCCGAGAGACCCAGTACTTC
v_gene: TRBV9; abundance: -; j_gene: TRBJ2-2; d_gene: TRBD2; CDR3aa: CASSPQSGGYTGELFF; CDR3nt: TGTGCCAGCAGTCCCCAGTCGGGGGGGTACACCGGGGAGCTGTTTTTT
v_gene: TRBV7-6; abundance: -; j_gene: TRBJ1-1; d_gene: -; CDR3aa: CASSSPPQNTEAFF; CDR3nt: TGTGCCAGCAGCTCCCCCCCCCAGAACACTGAAGCTTTCTTT
v_gene: TRBV7-9; abundance: -; j_gene: TRBJ2-2; d_gene: TRBD2; CDR3aa: CASSRAGANTGELFF; CDR3nt: TGTGCCAGCAGCCGAGCGGGGGCGAACACCGGGGAGCTGTTTTTT
v_gene: TRBV5-1; abundance: -; j_gene: TRBJ2-5; d_gene: TRBD2; CDR3aa: CASTRSLAGQETQYF; CDR3nt: TGCGCCAGCACCCGCTCGCTAGCGGGCCAAGAGACCCAGTACTTC
v_gene: TRBV18; abundance: -; j_gene: TRBJ1-1; d_gene: TRBD1; CDR3aa: CASSTGGQGGDTEAFF; CDR3nt: TGTGCCAGCTCAACCGGGGGACAGGGAGGAGACACTGAAGCTTTCTTT
v_gene: TRBV5-1; abundance: -; j_gene: TRBJ2-2; d_gene: -; CDR3aa: CASSMGEAGELFF; CDR3nt: TGCGCCAGCAGCATGGGGGAGGCCGGGGAGCTGTTTTTT
v_gene: TRBV5-6; abundance: many; j_gene: TRBJ2-3; d_gene: -; CDR3aa: CASSLFPRSTDTQYF; CDR3nt: TGTGCCAGCAGCTTGTTTCCGCGAAGCACAGATACGCAGTATTTT
v_gene: TRBV18; abundance: -; j_gene: TRBJ1-1; d_gene: -; CDR3aa: CASSPGTGWTEAFF; CDR3nt: TGTGCCAGCTCACCGGGCACGGGGTGGACTGAAGCTTTCTTT
v_gene: TRBV24-1; abundance: -; j_gene: TRBJ1-3; d_gene: TRBD1; CDR3aa: CATPWDRGRTGNTIYF; CDR3nt: TGTGCCACACCTTGGGACAGGGGGCGAACTGGAAACACCATATATTTT
v_gene: TRBV28; abundance: once; j_gene: TRBJ2-7; d_gene: TRBD1; CDR3aa: CASSTTGTGNYEQYF; CDR3nt: TGTGCCAGCAGTACCACCGGGACAGGAAACTACGAGCAGTACTTC
v_gene: TRBV7-9; abundance: -; j_gene: TRBJ2-7; d_gene: TRBD1; CDR3aa: CASSTNQGAAYEQYF; CDR3nt: TGTGCCAGCAGCACAAATCAGGGGGCCGCCTACGAGCAGTACTTC
v_gene: TRBV29-1; abundance: -; j_gene: TRBJ2-1; d_gene: -; CDR3aa: CSVQESFSEQFF; CDR3nt: TGCAGCGTACAGGAATCTTTCAGTGAGCAGTTCTTC
v_gene: TRBV5-1; abundance: -; j_gene: TRBJ2-2; d_gene: -; CDR3aa: CASSLQRQKNTGELFF; CDR3nt: TGCGCCAGCAGCTTACAGAGACAGAAGAACACCGGGGAGCTGTTTTTT